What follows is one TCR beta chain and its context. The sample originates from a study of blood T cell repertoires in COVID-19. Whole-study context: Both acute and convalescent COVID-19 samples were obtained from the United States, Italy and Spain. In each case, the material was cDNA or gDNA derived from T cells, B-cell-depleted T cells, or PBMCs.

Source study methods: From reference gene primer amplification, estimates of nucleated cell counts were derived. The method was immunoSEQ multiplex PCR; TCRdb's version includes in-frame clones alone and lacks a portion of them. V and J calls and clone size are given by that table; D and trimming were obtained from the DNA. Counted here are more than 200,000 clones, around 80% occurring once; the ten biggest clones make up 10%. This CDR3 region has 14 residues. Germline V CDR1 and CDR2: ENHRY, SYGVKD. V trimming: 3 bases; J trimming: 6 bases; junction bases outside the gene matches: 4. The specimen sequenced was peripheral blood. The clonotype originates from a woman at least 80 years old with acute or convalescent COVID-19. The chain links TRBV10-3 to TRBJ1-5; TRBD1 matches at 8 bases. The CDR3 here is CAISEQGEAQPQHF. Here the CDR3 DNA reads TGTGCCATCAGTGAACAGGGGGAGGCTCAGCCCCAGCATTTT.